The sequence of this T cell receptor beta chain was determined in a study of cytomegalovirus exposure and HLA in healthy donors. Germline CDR1 is SGHTA and CDR2 is FQGNSA. V lost 1 base and J lost 4; bases outside the gene matches: 5. This CDR3 is built from 15 residues. The PCR used 60 Vbeta and 13 Jbeta primers. Data came from immunoSEQ multiplex PCR; TCRdb stores just in-frame clones and leaves some out. Among approximately 100,000 clones listed, 70% to 80% were seen once. The TCR sequence derives from a man aged 60 to 75 in good health and CMV-seropositive. The V call is TRBV7-2, the J call TRBJ1-1, with TRBD1 identical over 8 bases. Sequenced sample: PBMCs. The CDR3 DNA reads TGTGCCAGCAGCTTAGTTACAGGGGGGACCACTGAAGCTTTCTTT. This translates into CASSLVTGGTTEAFF.